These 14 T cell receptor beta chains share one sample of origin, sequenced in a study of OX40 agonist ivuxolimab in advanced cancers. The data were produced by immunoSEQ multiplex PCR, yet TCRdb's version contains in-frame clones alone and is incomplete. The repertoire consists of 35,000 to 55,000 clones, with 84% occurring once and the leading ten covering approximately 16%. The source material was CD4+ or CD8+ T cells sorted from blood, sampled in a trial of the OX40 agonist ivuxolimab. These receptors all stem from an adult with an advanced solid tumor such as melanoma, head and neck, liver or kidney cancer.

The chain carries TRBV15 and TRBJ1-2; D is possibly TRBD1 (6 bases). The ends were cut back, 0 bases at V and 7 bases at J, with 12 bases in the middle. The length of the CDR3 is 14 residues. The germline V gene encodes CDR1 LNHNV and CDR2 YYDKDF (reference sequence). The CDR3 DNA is TGTGCCACCAGCAGAGAGAGAGGGGGAGGTGGCTACACCTTC. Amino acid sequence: CATSRERGGGGYTF.

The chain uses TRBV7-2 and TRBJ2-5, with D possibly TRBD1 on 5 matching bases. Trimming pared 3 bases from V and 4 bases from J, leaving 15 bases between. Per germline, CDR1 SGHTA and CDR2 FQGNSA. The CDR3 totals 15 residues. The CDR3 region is CASSFRNLGRETQYF. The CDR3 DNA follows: TGTGCCAGCAGCTTCAGAAACTTGGGGCGAGAGACCCAGTACTTC.

The DNA of the CDR3 is TGTGCCAGCAGAGAGCTTGACAGTTTCGATCAGCCCCAGCATTTT. Its translation: CASRELDSFDQPQHF. V usage is TRBV2 and J usage is TRBJ1-5; tentatively, D is TRBD1 (5 bases). The CDR3 totals 15 residues. Trimming cost V 6 bases and J 5 bases, with 17 bases left between them. CDR1 and CDR2 (germline): SNHLY, FYNNEI.

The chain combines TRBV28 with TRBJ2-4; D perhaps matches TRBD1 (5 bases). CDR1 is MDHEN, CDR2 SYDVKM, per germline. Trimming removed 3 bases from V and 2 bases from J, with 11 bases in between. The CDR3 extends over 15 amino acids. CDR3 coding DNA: TGTGCCAGCAGTTTCTGGGGCGAAACCAAAAACATTCAGTACTTC. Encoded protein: CASSFWGETKNIQYF.

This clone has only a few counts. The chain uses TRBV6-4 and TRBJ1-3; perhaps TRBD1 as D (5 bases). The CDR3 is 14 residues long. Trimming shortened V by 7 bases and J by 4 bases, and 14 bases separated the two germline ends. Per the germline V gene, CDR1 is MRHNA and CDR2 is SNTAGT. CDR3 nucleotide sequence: TGTGCCAGCACCAAGAGGGGTAGGGGAAACACCATATATTTT. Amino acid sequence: CASTKRGRGNTIYF.

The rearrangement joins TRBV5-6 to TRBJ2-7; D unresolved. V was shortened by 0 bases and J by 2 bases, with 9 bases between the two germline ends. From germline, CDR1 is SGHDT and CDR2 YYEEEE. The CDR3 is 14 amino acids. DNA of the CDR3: TGTGCCAGCAGCTTGGTAGCCCGACCCTACGAGCAGTACTTC. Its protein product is CASSLVARPYEQYF.

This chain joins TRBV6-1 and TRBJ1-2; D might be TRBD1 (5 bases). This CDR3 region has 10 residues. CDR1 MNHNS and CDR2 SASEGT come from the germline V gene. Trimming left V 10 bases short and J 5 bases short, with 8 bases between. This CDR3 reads CATGEYGYTF. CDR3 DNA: TGTGCCACGGGGGAGTATGGCTACACCTTC.

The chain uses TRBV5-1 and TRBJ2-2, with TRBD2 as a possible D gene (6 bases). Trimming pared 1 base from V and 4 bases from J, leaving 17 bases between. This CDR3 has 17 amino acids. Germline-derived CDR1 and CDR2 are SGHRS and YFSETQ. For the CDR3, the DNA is TGCGCCAGCAGCTTGTCTCGGGCGGGGACCTCCACCGGGGAGCTGTTTTTT. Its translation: CASSLSRAGTSTGELFF.

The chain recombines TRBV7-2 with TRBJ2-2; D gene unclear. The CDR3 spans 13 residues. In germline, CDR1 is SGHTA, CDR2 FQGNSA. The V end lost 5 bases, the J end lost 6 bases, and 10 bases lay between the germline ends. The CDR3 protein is CASSPIIPGELFF. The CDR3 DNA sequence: TGTGCCAGCAGCCCTATTATCCCCGGGGAGCTGTTTTTT.

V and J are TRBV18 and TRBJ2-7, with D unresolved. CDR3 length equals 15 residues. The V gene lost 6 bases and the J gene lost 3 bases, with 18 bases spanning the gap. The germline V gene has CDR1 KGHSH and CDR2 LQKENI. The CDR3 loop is CASSPPGGPRYEQYF. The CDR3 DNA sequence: TGTGCCAGCTCCCCTCCCGGTGGGCCCCGCTACGAGCAGTACTTC.

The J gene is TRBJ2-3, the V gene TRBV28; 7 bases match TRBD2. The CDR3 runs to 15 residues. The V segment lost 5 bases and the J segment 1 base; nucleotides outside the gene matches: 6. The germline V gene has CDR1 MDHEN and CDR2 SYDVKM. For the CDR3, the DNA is TGTGCCAGCAGTCTGGGGGACTACCGCACAGATACGCAGTATTTT. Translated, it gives CASSLGDYRTDTQYF.

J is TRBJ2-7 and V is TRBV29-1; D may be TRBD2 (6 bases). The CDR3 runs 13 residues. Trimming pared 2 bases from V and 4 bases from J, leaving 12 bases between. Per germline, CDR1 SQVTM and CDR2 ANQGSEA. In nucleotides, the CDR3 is TGCAGCGTTGAACCCCTGGAGGGTTACGAGCAGTACTTC. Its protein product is CSVEPLEGYEQYF.

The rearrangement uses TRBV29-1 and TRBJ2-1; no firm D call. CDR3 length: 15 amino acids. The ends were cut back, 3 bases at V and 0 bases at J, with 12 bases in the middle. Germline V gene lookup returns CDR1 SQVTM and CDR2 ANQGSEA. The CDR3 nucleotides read TGCAGCGTTGACGGCCAGGACCTCTCCTACAATGAGCAGTTCTTC. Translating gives CSVDGQDLSYNEQFF.

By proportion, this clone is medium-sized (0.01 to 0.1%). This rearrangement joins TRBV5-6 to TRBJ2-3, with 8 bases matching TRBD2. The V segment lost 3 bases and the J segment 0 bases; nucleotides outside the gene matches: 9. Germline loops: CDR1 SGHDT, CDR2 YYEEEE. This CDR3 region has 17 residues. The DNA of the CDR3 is TGTGCCAGCAGCTCTACCTCTAGCGGGCCTAGCACAGATACGCAGTATTTT. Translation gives CASSSTSSGPSTDTQYF.